These 24 T cell receptor beta chains were all obtained from the same sample, sequenced in a study of T-cell reconstitution after alpha-beta-depleted transplantation in children. A library of TCRbeta sequences, prepared with unique molecular identifiers, was generated. TCRdb fed the PCR reads into MiXCR, producing one record per CDR3 protein. The repertoire holds 70,000 to 100,000 distinct CDR3 sequences, with more than 9% as singletons. The source material was PBMCs from the stem cell graft donor, sampled from the stem cell graft. Receptors originate from a human donor who donated a stem cell graft to a child with inherited bone marrow failure.

This clonotype was seen ten or more times. The chain combines TRBV5-1 with TRBJ2-5; TRBD2 aligns across 9 bases. The germline V gene encodes CDR1 SGHRS and CDR2 YFSETQ. This CDR3 comprises 15 residues. The V segment lost 3 bases and the J segment 5 bases; nucleotides outside the gene matches: 8. The CDR3 nucleotides read TGCGCCAGCAGCTCGGGTAGCGGGGGCACGGAGACCCAGTACTTC. This sequence encodes CASSSGSGGTETQYF.

This clonotype has at least ten counts. The CDR3 nucleotides read TGCGCCAGCAGCCCCCCCCGCGGGAACACTGAAGCTTTCTTT. Translated, it gives CASSPPRGNTEAFF. The chain employs TRBV5-1 and TRBJ1-1; D gene uncertain. V shed 4 bases and J shed 1 base, with 11 bases lying between them. The length of the CDR3 is 14 residues. The germline gives CDR1 SGHRS, CDR2 YFSETQ. The complete variable domain, with remaining parts taken from reference TRBV5-1 and TRBJ1-1, reads KAGVTQTPRYLIKTRGQQVTLSCSPISGHRSVSWYQQTPGQGLQFLFEYFSETQRNKGNFPGRFSGRQFSNSRSEMNVSTLELGDSALYLCASSPPRGNTEAFFGQGTRLTVV.

In this sample, this clonotype turned up many times. The chain recombines TRBV18 with TRBJ1-1; D unresolved. V shed 3 bases and J shed 1 base, with 12 bases lying between them. The CDR3 extends over 15 amino acids. From germline, CDR1 is KGHSH and CDR2 LQKENI. DNA for the CDR3: TGTGCCAGCTCACCCCCTAGCAGTACGAACACTGAAGCTTTCTTT. Translation: CASSPPSSTNTEAFF.

This clonotype was detected only a few times. The chain links TRBV11-2 to TRBJ2-2; a possible D gene is TRBD1 (5 bases). Germline loops: CDR1 SGHAT, CDR2 FQNNGV. The CDR3 covers 15 residues. Deletions cut 5 bases from V and 2 bases from J, with 12 bases between. The chain's CDR3 is CASSPSQENTGELFF. In DNA form, the CDR3 reads TGTGCCAGCAGCCCCTCACAGGAAAACACCGGGGAGCTGTTTTTT.

This chain connects TRBV7-2 to TRBJ2-5; D not certain. V was clipped by 2 bases and J by 5 bases, with 15 bases between them. Germline V gene sequence: CDR1 SGHTA, CDR2 FQGNSA. CDR3 size: 15 residues. The CDR3 nucleotides read TGTGCCAGCAGCTTAAGCCCGGCCCATGGGGAGACCCAGTACTTC. Translating it yields CASSLSPAHGETQYF. Combining the CDR3 with reference TRBV7-2 and TRBJ2-5 gives the whole variable domain GAGVSQSPSNKVTEKGKDVELRCDPISGHTALYWYRQSLGQGLEFLIYFQGNSAPDKSGLPSDRFSAERTGGSVSTLTIQRTQQEDSAVYLCASSLSPAHGETQYFGPGTRLLVL.

This clonotype has ten or more counts. The chain combines TRBV5-1 with TRBJ2-7, with 9 bases lining up with TRBD1. CDR1 and CDR2 from the germline V gene are SGHRS and YFSETQ. There are 17 residues in the CDR3. V was pared by 0 bases and J by 4 bases, with 11 bases of the junction left unmatched. The CDR3 DNA reads TGCGCCAGCAGCTTGGTCCCCTTGGGACAGGGAGGGTACGAGCAGTACTTC. This translates into CASSLVPLGQGGYEQYF.

This clonotype was seen many times. The chain joins TRBV20-1 to TRBJ2-7; D gene unclear. The CDR3 has 14 amino acids. Germline CDR1 and CDR2: DFQATT and SNEGSKA (reference sequence). Between the trimmed V and J ends, which lost 0 bases and 0 bases, there was a span of 9 bases. CDR3 nucleotides: TGCAGTGCTAGAGATGGGATCATCTCCTACGAGCAGTACTTC. This translates into CSARDGIISYEQYF.

This clonotype was recorded many times. The chain combines TRBV5-1 with TRBJ2-1; 13 nucleotides match TRBD2. Germline V gives CDR1 SGHRS, CDR2 YFSETQ. The CDR3 loop spans 17 amino acids. J gave up 4 bases and V 2 bases, and 6 bases lay outside the gene matches. CDR3 nucleotide sequence: TGCGCCAGCAGCTTCGGACTAGCGGGGGCCCAATACAATGAGCAGTTCTTC. Protein sequence: CASSFGLAGAQYNEQFF.

This clonotype showed up many times. The J gene is TRBJ1-2, the V gene TRBV10-3; D might be TRBD1 (5 bases). Trimming left V 1 base short and J 1 base short, with 10 bases between. CDR3 length equals 15 residues. Looked up from germline, CDR1 is ENHRY and CDR2 is SYGVKD. CDR3 protein: CAISEFQGRNYGYTF. The CDR3 DNA follows: TGTGCCATCAGTGAGTTCCAGGGCCGTAACTATGGCTACACCTTC.

The rearrangement links TRBV11-2 to TRBJ2-3; 9 nucleotides line up with TRBD2. Germline trimming cut 0 bases from V and 3 bases from J; bases unmatched to any gene: 7. The CDR3 is 17 residues long. The germline CDR1 and CDR2 sequences are SGHAT and FQNNGV. CDR3 sequence reads: CASSLEGRRGGTDTQYF. DNA for the CDR3: TGTGCCAGCAGCTTAGAGGGCAGGCGGGGGGGTACAGATACGCAGTATTTT. The full variable domain, completed using reference TRBV11-2 and TRBJ2-3, is EAGVAQSPRYKIIEKRQSVAFWCNPISGHATLYWYQQILGQGPKLLIQFQNNGVVDDSQLPKDRFSAERLKGVDSTLKIQPAKLEDSAVYLCASSLEGRRGGTDTQYFGPGTRLTVL.

Many counts were recorded for this clonotype. The genes are TRBV6-6 and TRBJ2-3; D might be TRBD2 (6 bases). Germline CDR1 is MNHNY and CDR2 is SVGAGI (reference sequence). The CDR3 runs 14 residues. Trimming removed 6 bases from V and 5 bases from J, with 15 bases in between. This CDR3 is CASRRSMGGDTQYF. In nucleotides, the CDR3 is TGTGCCAGCAGACGATCTATGGGGGGAGATACGCAGTATTTT.

This clonotype has a count of ten or more. V usage is TRBV7-2 and J usage is TRBJ1-5, with 7 bases matching TRBD1. Trimming cost V 8 bases and J 6 bases; bases outside gene matches: 7. The V gene's germline CDR1 is SGHTA and CDR2 FQGNSA. This CDR3 has 13 residues. CDR3 residues: CASSRRGGQPQHF. The CDR3 DNA follows: TGTGCCAGCTCCCGCAGGGGGGGTCAGCCCCAGCATTTT. Filled out from reference TRBV7-2 and TRBJ1-5, the complete variable domain reads GAGVSQSPSNKVTEKGKDVELRCDPISGHTALYWYRQSLGQGLEFLIYFQGNSAPDKSGLPSDRFSAERTGGSVSTLTIQRTQQEDSAVYLCASSRRGGQPQHFGDGTRLSIL.

This clonotype was observed many times. This chain links TRBV6-5 with TRBJ2-3; TRBD2 is a possible D gene (6 bases). V was pared by 5 bases and J by 6 bases, with 15 bases between. The CDR3 totals 14 residues. Looked up from germline, CDR1 is MNHEY and CDR2 is SVGAGI. This CDR3 reads CASSTGAGGDTQYF. The CDR3 DNA reads TGTGCCAGCAGTACCGGGGCTGGGGGGGATACGCAGTATTTT.

Ten or more counts support this clonotype. The genes are TRBV7-2 and TRBJ2-7; D might be TRBD2 (6 bases). The CDR3 totals 15 residues. Germline V CDR1 and CDR2: SGHTA, FQGNSA. V was cut by 5 bases and J by 2 bases, with 16 bases left in between. This CDR3 reads CASSRLRDSPYEQYF. CDR3 bases: TGTGCCAGCAGCCGCCTCCGGGACTCTCCCTACGAGCAGTACTTC.

The rearrangement links TRBV4-2 to TRBJ1-5; D is perhaps TRBD1 (5 bases). The germline gives CDR1 LGHNA, CDR2 YNFKEQ. The ends were cut back, 8 bases at V and 1 base at J, with 15 bases in the middle. CDR3 length equals 15 residues. The CDR3 loop is CASGLRDLSNQPQHF. The CDR3 region has the DNA TGTGCCAGCGGCCTCCGGGACCTCAGCAATCAGCCCCAGCATTTT.

The rearrangement links TRBV21-1 to TRBJ2-1; TRBD2 is the table's D call and was not checked against the DNA. TRBV21-1 is tagged as a pseudogene. The CDR3 runs to 16 residues. CDR3: CAANGVAGTDYNEQFF. In DNA form, the CDR3 reads TGTGCCGCCAATGGGGTAGCGGGGACTGACTACAATGAGCAGTTCTTC.

This clonotype has ten or more counts. The chain links TRBV27 to TRBJ1-1, with 8 bases that match TRBD1. The CDR3 runs 16 residues. V was pared by 5 bases and J by 6 bases, with 14 bases of the junction left unmatched. The germline V gene encodes CDR1 MNHEY and CDR2 SMNVEV (reference sequence). The CDR3 region has the DNA TGTGCCAGCAGTCTCAATACCCCGGACAGGGAACCTGAAGCTTTCTTT. Its protein product is CASSLNTPDREPEAFF.

This clonotype appeared many times. The gene calls are TRBV12-3 or TRBV12-4 and TRBJ1-2; D perhaps matches TRBD1 (6 bases). Trimming shortened V by 7 bases and J by 5 bases, and 17 bases separated the two germline ends. The CDR3 length is 14 residues. CDR3 nucleotide sequence: TGTGCCAGCACTTTGGACAGCGCCGATTATGGCTACACCTTC. Its translation: CASTLDSADYGYTF.

DNA of the CDR3: TGCGCCAGCGTGACAGGGGATTGGTGCGGCTACACCTTC. Its translation is CASVTGDWCGYTF. The gene calls are TRBV10-1 and TRBJ1-2; TRBD1 agrees at 8 bases. This CDR3 has 13 amino acids. The V segment lost 8 bases and the J segment 8 bases; nucleotides outside the gene matches: 10. Germline V gene sequence: CDR1 WNHNN, CDR2 SYGVQD (reference sequence).

The sample holds many counts of this clonotype. V and J are TRBV3-1 and TRBJ1-2; D is undetermined. Germline loops: CDR1 LGHDT, CDR2 YNNKEL (reference sequence). This CDR3 has 14 residues. The germline V and J ends were trimmed by 4 bases and 4 bases, with 13 bases remaining between them. The CDR3 DNA sequence: TGTGCCAGCAGCCCCGAGGTAGGGAGCTATGGCTACACCTTC. Protein: CASSPEVGSYGYTF.

In this sample, this clonotype turned up many times. The CDR3 here is CASSPYPGPPNGYTF. In DNA, the CDR3 is TGCGCCAGCAGCCCCTATCCTGGGCCTCCTAATGGCTACACCTTC. The chain uses TRBV5-1 and TRBJ1-2; the D is unclear. CDR1 is SGHRS, CDR2 YFSETQ, per germline. The CDR3 runs 15 residues. The V gene lost 4 bases and the J gene lost 6 bases, with 19 bases spanning the gap.

This clonotype was counted many times. V gene TRBV4-3 combines with J gene TRBJ2-5; 8 bases match TRBD2. V was clipped by 4 bases and J by 1 base; unmatched bases: 8. The CDR3 contains 16 residues. CDR1 and CDR2 from the germline V gene are LGHNA and YSLEER. CDR3 region: CASSPLAGTPQETQYF. The CDR3 nucleotides are TGCGCCAGCAGCCCGCTAGCGGGCACGCCCCAAGAGACCCAGTACTTC.

This clonotype has just one count. The gene calls are TRBV12-5 and TRBJ2-1, with D maybe TRBD2 (5 bases). CDR1 is LGHNT, CDR2 FRNRAP, per germline. CDR3 length: 15 residues. Trimming left V 0 bases short and J 5 bases short, with 11 bases between. The CDR3 reads CASGLVRGFNNEQFF. CDR3 sequence (DNA): TGTGCTAGTGGTTTGGTACGCGGGTTCAACAATGAGCAGTTCTTC.

There are many counts of this clonotype. The chain links TRBV6-1 to TRBJ1-1, with 9 positions matching TRBD1. The CDR3 extends over 14 amino acids. Per the germline V gene, CDR1 is MNHNS and CDR2 is SASEGT. Unmatched junction bases numbered 8, after V lost 1 base and J lost 11 bases. This CDR3 is CASSEVNRGQWAFF. DNA of the CDR3: TGTGCCAGCAGTGAAGTTAACAGGGGGCAGTGGGCTTTCTTT.